This T cell receptor (beta chain) was documented in a study of CD8 T cells in ankylosing spondylitis. Findings and limits, study-wide: Ankylosing spondylitis blood appeared to be characterized by a TCR beta motif of eight highly homologous variants. Certain motif variants had earlier been reported in reactive arthritis synovial fluid and blood. Clones linked with disease were CD8+ and fairly uncommon in the peripheral blood. Researchers reportedly found disease-linked clones significantly enriched in matched ankylosing spondylitis synovial fluid.

The trim removed 4 bases at V and 6 bases at J, leaving 12 bases unmatched. CDR1 is SGHAT and CDR2 is FQDESV in the germline V gene (reference sequence). The CDR3 consists of 18 residues. The authors made TCR beta libraries by quantitative 5'-RACE with molecular barcodes. TCRdb used MiXCR to reprocess the 5' RACE reads, holding one entry per CDR3 protein. The sample lists around 890,000 distinct CDR3 sequences; 12% were seen once. Regarding this clonotype: Its specificity is not known.

Sample: blood, either unsorted or a sorted T cell fraction (not recorded which). The clonotype originates from a male donor with ankylosing spondylitis. The rearrangement uses TRBV11-1 and TRBJ2-7, with 16 bases lining up with TRBD2. The CDR3 DNA reads TGTGCCAGCAGCTCAGAACCGGGACTAGCGGGGGGGCACTTCGAGCAGTACTTC. It specifies CASSSEPGLAGGHFEQYF.